This entry features one TCR beta chain sequence. Its cognate antigen is unknown. The primer mix had 60 Vbeta and 13 Jbeta primers. Sequencing used immunoSEQ multiplex PCR; TCRdb keeps in-frame clones, though not all of them. Of approximately 130,000 clones listed, about 74% are singletons. This sample stems from a study of cytomegalovirus exposure and HLA in healthy donors. Trimming removed 6 bases at V and 2 bases at J, with 14 bases between. Looked up from germline, CDR1 is SGHTA and CDR2 is FQGTGA. CDR3 length: 16 amino acids. Overall study results and limits: In a later analysis, an Asian-associated ancestry cluster reportedly showed fewer N-insertions than the 666-donor mean.

Material for sequencing was PBMCs. The chain links TRBV7-3 to TRBJ2-6; possible D gene TRBD1, 6 bases. The clonotype originates from a man aged 30 to 39 in good health and CMV-seronegative. The CDR3 region is CASRSQGTAGANVLTF. The DNA for the CDR3 is TGTGCCAGCAGGTCCCAGGGGACGGCTGGGGCCAACGTCCTGACTTTC. The whole variable domain, filled in from reference TRBV7-3 and TRBJ2-6, reads GAGVSQTPSNKVTEKGKYVELRCDPISGHTALYWYRQSLGQGPEFLIYFQGTGAADDSGLPNDRFFAVRPEGSVSTLKIQRTERGDSAVYLCASRSQGTAGANVLTFGAGSRLTVL.